Following are 25 T cell receptor beta chains from one sample sequenced in a study of T-cell reconstitution after alpha-beta-depleted transplantation in children. Unique molecular identifiers were incorporated during preparation of the TCRbeta library. From the PCR reads, TCRdb called clonotypes with MiXCR, one entry per CDR3 protein. The sample shows tens of thousands of distinct CDR3 sequences, 40% to 60% of them seen only once. The sequencing here drew on peripheral blood, taken before TCRalphabeta/CD19-depleted stem cell transplant. The receptors were gathered from a boy in the first two years of life with SCID, due to receive a stem cell transplant.

J is TRBJ2-3 and V is TRBV6-4; 8 nucleotides align to TRBD2. After removal of 4 bases from V and 3 bases from J, the junction contained 6 bases not matched to a gene. The germline V gene encodes CDR1 MRHNA and CDR2 SNTAGT. The CDR3 has 15 amino acids. In nucleotides, the CDR3 is TGTGCCAGCAGTGTAGCTAGCGGGCCTACAGATACGCAGTATTTT. Translation: CASSVASGPTDTQYF.

This sequence joins TRBV20-1 and TRBJ1-3; D remains unclear. Germline lookup yields CDR1 DFQATT and CDR2 SNEGSKA (reference sequence). This CDR3 spans 16 amino acids. Trimming cost V 6 bases and J 0 bases, with 18 bases left between them. The DNA of the CDR3 is TGCAGTGCCTATGGACGGAGACTTTCCTCTGGAAACACCATATATTTT. Amino acids: CSAYGRRLSSGNTIYF.

CDR3 nucleotides: TGCAGTGCCCCCCTGGGGGGACTAGCGGGTTCCTTTTTCACAGATACGCAGTATTTT. Protein: CSAPLGGLAGSFFTDTQYF. The chain links TRBV20-1 to TRBJ2-3; 12 nucleotides match TRBD2. CDR3 size: 19 residues. Germline loops: CDR1 DFQATT, CDR2 SNEGSKA (reference sequence). V shed 6 bases and J 2 bases; nucleotides not matched to a gene: 18.

This clonotype was seen only a few times. The chain combines TRBV20-1 with TRBJ1-5, with D perhaps matching TRBD1 (5 bases). Deletions cut 1 base from V and 7 bases from J, with 11 bases between. The germline CDR1 and CDR2 sequences are DFQATT and SNEGSKA (reference sequence). CDR3 length: 13 amino acids. CDR3 loop: CSARGGEGQPQHF. The CDR3 coding sequence is TGCAGTGCTAGAGGGGGAGAGGGGCAGCCCCAGCATTTT.

The CDR3 DNA follows: TGCAGTGCTAGAGACGCACAGGTCTCCTACGAGCAGTACTTC. Encoded protein: CSARDAQVSYEQYF. V and J are TRBV20-1 and TRBJ2-7; D possibly corresponds to TRBD1 (5 bases). Trimming cost V 0 bases and J 0 bases, with 9 bases left between them. CDR1 is DFQATT, CDR2 SNEGSKA, per germline (reference sequence). The CDR3 length is 14 residues.

The chain has TRBV5-4 and TRBJ2-4; D remains ambiguous. V lost 9 bases, J lost 7 bases, and 20 bases lay in between. Germline CDR1 SGHNT, CDR2 YYREEE (reference sequence). The CDR3 totals 14 residues. The CDR3 loop reads CAMRIDVSTNIQYF. The CDR3 region has the DNA TGTGCCATGCGTATAGACGTATCAACGAACATTCAGTACTTC.

V and J are TRBV12-3 or TRBV12-4 and TRBJ2-2; a possible D gene is TRBD1 (7 bases). There are 15 residues in the CDR3. Trimming took 6 bases from V and 8 from J, leaving 19 bases between them. The CDR3 sequence: CASSLRRDSGGELFF. CDR3 in DNA: TGTGCCAGCAGCTTGCGCCGGGACAGCGGGGGGGAGCTGTTTTTT.

V is TRBV6-7 and J is TRBJ2-7, with D uncertain. TRBV6-7 is an ORF, and what it does is uncertain. V dropped 8 bases and J dropped 2 bases, with 13 bases sitting between them. This CDR3 region has 13 residues. CDR3 in amino acids: CASQLLTPYEQYF. CDR3 bases: TGTGCCAGCCAACTCCTTACCCCCTACGAGCAGTACTTC.

The genes are TRBV7-6 and TRBJ1-1; the match to TRBD1 covers 8 bases. Germline CDR1 is SGHVS and CDR2 is FNYEAQ. The CDR3 is 14 amino acids. V shed 5 bases and J 5 bases; nucleotides not matched to a gene: 7. In nucleotides, the CDR3 is TGTGCCAGCAGCGCTGGACAGGGATTGACTGAAGCTTTCTTT. Translation: CASSAGQGLTEAFF.

This chain links TRBV10-3 with TRBJ1-2; TRBD1 matches at 7 bases. Trimming took 4 bases from V and 0 from J; bases not matched to a gene: 2. The V gene's germline CDR1 is ENHRY and CDR2 SYGVKD. CDR3 length equals 14 residues. The CDR3 sequence is CAISATGSNYGYTF. CDR3 DNA: TGTGCCATCAGTGCGACAGGGTCTAACTATGGCTACACCTTC.

This clonotype was observed a few times. The rearrangement links TRBV6-2 or TRBV6-3 to TRBJ2-1, with 10 bases aligning to TRBD2. The CDR3 totals 14 residues. With 6 bases clipped from V and 9 bases from J, the junction kept 8 bases outside the gene matches. In germline, CDR1 is MNHEY, CDR2 SVGEGT. CDR3 in DNA: TGTGCCAGCAGCCAGGCAGCGGGGGGGAGTGAGCAGTTCTTC. The encoded protein is CASSQAAGGSEQFF.

This clonotype was detected only a few times. The chain links TRBV20-1 to TRBJ2-3; 8 nucleotides agree with TRBD2. Germline V lookup: CDR1 DFQATT, CDR2 SNEGSKA (reference sequence). J lost 4 bases, V lost 3 bases, and 6 bases had no gene match. This CDR3 is 14 amino acids long. CDR3 DNA sequence: TGCAGTGCTAGTGGACTAGCAATGCCAGATACGCAGTATTTT. It yields the protein CSASGLAMPDTQYF.

For this clonotype: Mismatch with germline at one junction end may stem from a read error. V gene TRBV20-1 combines with J gene TRBJ2-4; 13 nucleotides agree with TRBD2. CDR1 is DFQATT, CDR2 SNEGSKA, per germline (reference sequence). The CDR3 runs 17 residues. The CDR3 nucleotides are TGCTGTGCTAGAAGGACTAGCGGGGGACCAGCCAAAAACATTCAGTACTTC. Protein sequence: CCARRTSGGPAKNIQYF.

V is TRBV20-1 and J is TRBJ2-5; D uncertain. V gave up 2 bases and J gave up 5 bases, with 12 bases separating them. Germline CDR1 DFQATT, CDR2 SNEGSKA (reference sequence). The CDR3 extends over 13 amino acids. The CDR3 DNA is TGCAGTGCTAGACAGGACCTCCGGGAGACCCAGTACTTC. This encodes CSARQDLRETQYF.

This clonotype was counted only a few times. The chain is built from TRBV4-1 and TRBJ2-7; 7 bases map to TRBD1. Germline CDR1 reads MGHRA; CDR2 reads YSYEKL. Trimming removed 3 bases from V and 1 base from J; junction bases left unmatched: 6. The CDR3 runs 15 residues. This CDR3 reads CASSHQTGRSYEQYF. The CDR3 nucleotides are TGCGCCAGCAGCCACCAGACAGGGCGTTCCTACGAGCAGTACTTC.

This clonotype was seen a few times. The chain recombines TRBV4-2 with TRBJ2-3; D gene ambiguous. The V end lost 4 bases, the J end lost 0 bases, and 8 bases lay between the germline ends. CDR3 length: 14 amino acids. Germline V gene data show CDR1 as LGHNA and CDR2 as YNFKEQ. CDR3 region: CASSPGVSTDTQYF. CDR3 DNA sequence: TGTGCCAGCAGCCCTGGGGTCAGCACAGATACGCAGTATTTT.

This rearrangement joins TRBV19 to TRBJ1-3; TRBD1 is a possible D gene (6 bases). The CDR3 loop spans 14 amino acids. V lost 8 bases, J lost 4 bases, and 15 bases lay in between. The germline CDR1 and CDR2 sequences are LNHDA and SQIVND (reference sequence). DNA for the CDR3: TGTGCCAGTCGCAAGGGGGAAATCGGAAACACCATATATTTT. Protein sequence: CASRKGEIGNTIYF.

The chain carries TRBV5-1 and TRBJ2-1; D remains ambiguous. CDR1 is SGHRS and CDR2 is YFSETQ in the germline V gene. The CDR3 has 16 residues. Deletions cut 0 bases from V and 2 bases from J, with 12 bases between. In DNA form, the CDR3 reads TGCGCCAGCAGCTTGGGATCAAGGACCACCTACAATGAGCAGTTCTTC. Protein: CASSLGSRTTYNEQFF.

The chain employs TRBV6-2 or TRBV6-3 and TRBJ2-7, with D unresolved. Germline V gene lookup returns CDR1 MNHEY and CDR2 SVGEGT. The CDR3 sequence is 13 residues long. The V end was cut by 4 bases, the J end by 0 bases, with 7 bases between. The CDR3 loop reads CASSSWPSYEQYF. CDR3 coding DNA: TGTGCCAGCAGTTCATGGCCCTCCTACGAGCAGTACTTC.

V and J are TRBV12-3 or TRBV12-4 and TRBJ2-1; the D gene is possibly TRBD1 (6 bases). The CDR3 has 16 amino acids. V was pared by 7 bases and J by 0 bases, with 16 bases between. The CDR3 DNA reads as TGTGCCAGCACCCTGGGGGCCTTTCGCTCCTACAATGAGCAGTTCTTC. This translates into CASTLGAFRSYNEQFF.

The rearrangement uses TRBV12-3 or TRBV12-4 and TRBJ2-1; D call uncertain. Trimming cost V 5 bases and J 2 bases, with 16 bases left between them. The CDR3 runs to 16 residues. The CDR3 DNA reads TGTGCCAGCAGTACCCGGACCATTTCCCCCTACAATGAGCAGTTCTTC. Translation gives CASSTRTISPYNEQFF.

V and J are TRBV7-2 and TRBJ2-5; no clear D gene. The CDR3 totals 14 residues. Trimming pared 1 base from V and 2 bases from J, leaving 8 bases between. Germline values: CDR1 SGHTA, CDR2 FQGNSA. The CDR3 DNA reads as TGTGCCAGCAGCTTAGAGGGATTTCAAGAGACCCAGTACTTC. Residues: CASSLEGFQETQYF. Based on the CDR3 plus reference TRBV7-2 and TRBJ2-5, the full variable domain is GAGVSQSPSNKVTEKGKDVELRCDPISGHTALYWYRQSLGQGLEFLIYFQGNSAPDKSGLPSDRFSAERTGGSVSTLTIQRTQQEDSAVYLCASSLEGFQETQYFGPGTRLLVL.

The gene calls are TRBV6-5 and TRBJ2-7; D not certain. Per germline, CDR1 MNHEY and CDR2 SVGAGI. The CDR3 totals 12 residues. Trimming took off 10 bases at V and 5 bases at J, with 15 bases between the two ends. CDR3 in DNA: TGTGCCACCCATGGGCCCCTTAACGAGCAGTACTTC. It encodes CATHGPLNEQYF.

The chain carries TRBV15 and TRBJ1-4; no firm D call. Germline V CDR1 and CDR2: LNHNV, YYDKDF (reference sequence). Trimming pared 0 bases from V and 4 bases from J, leaving 6 bases between. CDR3 length: 14 amino acids. CDR3 sequence: CATSRDTDNEKLFF. In DNA, the CDR3 is TGTGCCACCAGCAGAGACACAGATAATGAAAAACTGTTTTTT.

The chain couples TRBV29-1 to TRBJ2-6; D is undetermined. Per germline, CDR1 SQVTM and CDR2 ANQGSEA. The CDR3 has 13 amino acids. Trimming left V 3 bases short and J 0 bases short, with 3 bases between. The CDR3 sequence: CSVDPSGANVLTF. The CDR3 bases are TGCAGCGTTGACCCCTCTGGGGCCAACGTCCTGACTTTC. Supplemented by reference TRBV29-1 and TRBJ2-6, the full variable domain reads SAVISQKPSRDICQRGTSLTIQCQVDSQVTMMFWYRQQPGQSLTLIATANQGSEATYESGFVIDKFPISRPNLTFSTLTVSNMSPEDSSIYLCSVDPSGANVLTFGAGSRLTVL.